Here is one TCR beta chain with its context. The target antigen is unknown. The sample has other DNA sequences that encode this CDR3 too. V lost 3 bases, J lost 1 base, and 5 bases stayed unmatched. This CDR3 is built from 15 residues. CDR1 and CDR2 from the germline V gene are LNHDA and SQIVND (reference sequence). This entry comes from a study of cytomegalovirus exposure and HLA in healthy donors. 13 Jbeta primers and 60 Vbeta primers were used for the PCR. Profiling relied on immunoSEQ multiplex PCR, and the TCRdb table lists in-frame clones only, not all of them. This table has about 110,000 clones, 65% to 80% appearing once. Study observations and caveats: Upon later analysis, TCR association rates were observed to vary by HLA locus, being highest for DRB1 and lowest for HLA-C. Later genetic work tied a missense DCLRE1C variant to beta-chain V and J trimming. Most TCR beta V segments were productive about 87% or about 30% of the time in an earlier analysis.

This clonotype originated in a male donor in good health and CMV-seronegative. Sample: PBMCs. V gene TRBV19 combines with J gene TRBJ2-7, with 8 nucleotides matching TRBD1. CDR3 region: CASSIGQGGSYEQYF. CDR3 coding DNA: TGTGCCAGTAGTATTGGACAGGGCGGATCCTACGAGCAGTACTTC.